Listed below are T cell receptor beta chains from one sample, sequenced in a study of follicular helper T cells after annual influenza vaccination. Measured with immunoSEQ multiplex PCR; TCRdb has only the in-frame clones, and not every one. This sample carries roughly 14,000 clones, 60% to 80% of them seen once, and the ten largest clones take 0.4% to 0.55%. Sequencing used CXCR5- memory CD4+ T cells sorted from blood, obtained on the day of influenza vaccination. These receptors all stem from an adult who received the influenza vaccine. CDR3s include the opening cysteine and the closing phenylalanine or tryptophan. D genes are given only for firm matches. Part of the rows lack a size; the others show once, few, many or a class for expanded clones.

CDR3 length: 13; clone size: few; J gene: TRBJ1-5; V gene: TRBV7-8; D gene: -; CDR3 protein: CASSLREYQPQHF; CDR3 DNA: TGTGCCAGCAGCTTACGGGAGTATCAGCCCCAGCATTTT
CDR3 length: 19; clone size: once; J gene: TRBJ1-1; V gene: TRBV30; D gene: -; CDR3 protein: CAWSVLGSGYGEIGTEAFF; CDR3 DNA: TGTGCCTGGAGTGTACTCGGGTCTGGGTACGGCGAGATAGGGACTGAAGCTTTCTTT
CDR3 length: 15; clone size: -; J gene: TRBJ1-1; V gene: TRBV11-3; D gene: TRBD1; CDR3 protein: CASSPRQGLATEAFF; CDR3 DNA: TGTGCCAGCAGCCCCAGACAGGGGTTGGCCACTGAAGCTTTCTTT
CDR3 length: 19; clone size: -; J gene: TRBJ1-6; V gene: TRBV2; D gene: TRBD1; CDR3 protein: CASSELGQGLSSYNSPLHF; CDR3 DNA: TGTGCCAGCAGTGAACTAGGACAGGGGCTCAGCTCCTATAATTCACCCCTCCACTTT
CDR3 length: 14; clone size: -; J gene: TRBJ2-1; V gene: TRBV19; D gene: TRBD1; CDR3 protein: CASSTQQGRNEQFF; CDR3 DNA: TGTGCCAGTAGTACCCAACAGGGGCGAAATGAGCAGTTCTTC
CDR3 length: 14; clone size: -; J gene: TRBJ1-4; V gene: TRBV11-3; D gene: -; CDR3 protein: CASSQRGDNEKLFF; CDR3 DNA: TGTGCCAGCAGCCAACGGGGGGATAATGAAAAACTGTTTTTT
CDR3 length: 15; clone size: -; J gene: TRBJ2-5; V gene: TRBV4-1; D gene: -; CDR3 protein: CASSQPLGDWETQYF; CDR3 DNA: TGCGCCAGCAGCCAACCCCTAGGGGATTGGGAGACCCAGTACTTC
CDR3 length: 15; clone size: -; J gene: TRBJ1-3; V gene: TRBV7-8; D gene: TRBD1; CDR3 protein: CASSSLQGGGNTIYF; CDR3 DNA: TGTGCCAGCAGCTCACTACAGGGGGGCGGAAACACCATATATTTT
CDR3 length: 18; clone size: -; J gene: TRBJ1-2; V gene: TRBV7-3; D gene: -; CDR3 protein: CASSLNGWWQLPHYGYTF; CDR3 DNA: TGTGCCAGCAGTTTAAATGGGTGGTGGCAGCTGCCGCACTATGGCTACACCTTC
CDR3 length: 13; clone size: -; J gene: TRBJ1-2; V gene: TRBV6-5; D gene: TRBD1; CDR3 protein: CASSAGGGYGYTF; CDR3 DNA: TGTGCCAGCAGTGCAGGGGGCGGCTATGGCTACACCTTC
CDR3 length: 14; clone size: few; J gene: TRBJ1-6; V gene: TRBV7-2; D gene: -; CDR3 protein: CAISLWTDNSPLHF; CDR3 DNA: TGTGCCATCAGCCTTTGGACGGACAATTCACCCCTCCACTTT
CDR3 length: 14; clone size: few; J gene: TRBJ1-6; V gene: TRBV7-9; D gene: -; CDR3 protein: CASRLADYNSPLHF; CDR3 DNA: TGTGCCAGCAGACTAGCAGACTATAATTCACCCCTCCACTTT
CDR3 length: 15; clone size: -; J gene: TRBJ1-1; V gene: TRBV18; D gene: -; CDR3 protein: CASSPGGGRNTEAFF; CDR3 DNA: TGTGCCAGCTCACCAGGCGGGGGACGGAACACTGAAGCTTTCTTT
CDR3 length: 17; clone size: -; J gene: TRBJ2-1; V gene: TRBV4-3; D gene: -; CDR3 protein: CASSQFWGRADYNEQFF; CDR3 DNA: TGCGCCAGCAGCCAATTCTGGGGCAGGGCGGACTACAATGAGCAGTTCTTC
CDR3 length: 14; clone size: -; J gene: TRBJ2-5; V gene: TRBV7-2; D gene: TRBD1; CDR3 protein: CASSLAQGQETQYF; CDR3 DNA: TGTGCCAGCAGCTTAGCACAGGGGCAGGAGACCCAGTACTTC
CDR3 length: 16; clone size: -; J gene: TRBJ1-1; V gene: TRBV5-6; D gene: -; CDR3 protein: CASSLGGWQSDTEAFF; CDR3 DNA: TGTGCCAGCAGCTTGGGGGGCTGGCAATCGGACACTGAAGCTTTCTTT
CDR3 length: 16; clone size: once; J gene: TRBJ2-1; V gene: TRBV7-9; D gene: TRBD1; CDR3 protein: CASSLGWPGGGHEQFF; CDR3 DNA: TGTGCCAGCAGCTTAGGCTGGCCAGGGGGCGGCCATGAGCAGTTCTTC
CDR3 length: 12; clone size: -; J gene: TRBJ1-1; V gene: TRBV11-1; D gene: -; CDR3 protein: CASSLDFTEAFF; CDR3 DNA: TGTGCCAGCAGCTTAGACTTCACTGAAGCTTTCTTT
CDR3 length: 17; clone size: -; J gene: TRBJ2-5; V gene: TRBV7-9; D gene: TRBD1; CDR3 protein: CASSTLPGQGPKETQYF; CDR3 DNA: TGTGCCAGCAGCACCCTCCCGGGACAGGGACCTAAAGAGACCCAGTACTTC
CDR3 length: 17; clone size: -; J gene: TRBJ1-1; V gene: TRBV7-9; D gene: TRBD1; CDR3 protein: CASSPSPGTGMNTEAFF; CDR3 DNA: TGTGCCAGCAGCCCAAGTCCCGGGACAGGCATGAACACTGAAGCTTTCTTT
CDR3 length: 16; clone size: -; J gene: TRBJ1-5; V gene: TRBV6-5; D gene: -; CDR3 protein: CASSYSRVVRPQPQHF; CDR3 DNA: TGTGCCAGCAGTTACTCGCGGGTCGTCAGGCCGCAGCCCCAGCATTTT
CDR3 length: 15; clone size: -; J gene: TRBJ2-7; V gene: TRBV13; D gene: TRBD2; CDR3 protein: CASSWLTSGGSEQYF; CDR3 DNA: TGTGCCAGCAGCTGGTTGACTAGCGGGGGTAGTGAGCAGTACTTC
CDR3 length: 14; clone size: -; J gene: TRBJ1-1; V gene: TRBV7-9; D gene: TRBD1; CDR3 protein: CASSLQGAGTEAFF; CDR3 DNA: TGTGCCAGCAGCTTACAGGGGGCTGGGACTGAAGCTTTCTTT
CDR3 length: 14; clone size: few; J gene: TRBJ1-6; V gene: TRBV7-6; D gene: -; CDR3 protein: CASSVGHLRAPLHF; CDR3 DNA: TGTGCCAGCAGCGTGGGACACCTTAGAGCACCCCTCCACTTT
CDR3 length: 16; clone size: -; J gene: TRBJ2-5; V gene: TRBV4-2; D gene: TRBD2; CDR3 protein: CASSQELAGGQETQYF; CDR3 DNA: TGTGCCAGCAGCCAAGAGCTGGCGGGGGGGCAAGAGACCCAGTACTTC
CDR3 length: 13; clone size: -; J gene: TRBJ1-1; V gene: TRBV11-2; D gene: TRBD1; CDR3 protein: CASRYTGGTEAFF; CDR3 DNA: TGTGCCAGCAGATATACAGGGGGCACTGAAGCTTTCTTT
CDR3 length: 14; clone size: -; J gene: TRBJ1-3; V gene: TRBV5-1; D gene: -; CDR3 protein: CASSLGTPGDTIYF; CDR3 DNA: TGCGCCAGCAGCTTGGGGACCCCCGGGGACACCATATATTTT
CDR3 length: 15; clone size: few; J gene: TRBJ1-1; V gene: TRBV7-9; D gene: -; CDR3 protein: CASSRRSLENTEAFF; CDR3 DNA: TGTGCCAGCAGCCGTCGTTCTTTAGAAAACACTGAAGCTTTCTTT
CDR3 length: 13; clone size: few; J gene: TRBJ1-1; V gene: TRBV5-1; D gene: -; CDR3 protein: CASSLRGNTEAFF; CDR3 DNA: TGCGCCAGCAGCTTGCGGGGGAACACTGAAGCTTTCTTT
CDR3 length: 14; clone size: once; J gene: TRBJ2-1; V gene: TRBV4-3; D gene: TRBD1; CDR3 protein: CASSPGQGAEEQFF; CDR3 DNA: TGCGCCAGCAGCCCGGGACAGGGGGCCGAGGAGCAGTTCTTC
CDR3 length: 15; clone size: once; J gene: TRBJ2-1; V gene: TRBV18; D gene: TRBD1; CDR3 protein: CASSLAGTEGDEQFF; CDR3 DNA: TGTGCCAGCTCACTTGCCGGGACAGAGGGCGATGAGCAGTTCTTC
CDR3 length: 14; clone size: -; J gene: TRBJ2-3; V gene: TRBV7-2; D gene: TRBD2; CDR3 protein: CASSRGGRTDTQYF; CDR3 DNA: TGTGCCAGCAGCCGCGGGGGGCGCACAGATACGCAGTATTTT
CDR3 length: 15; clone size: -; J gene: TRBJ1-3; V gene: TRBV21-1; D gene: -; CDR3 protein: CASSKEGQSGNTIYF; CDR3 DNA: TGTGCCAGCAGCAAAGAAGGACAGTCAGGGAACACCATATATTTT
CDR3 length: 13; clone size: -; J gene: TRBJ2-5; V gene: TRBV11-2; D gene: -; CDR3 protein: CASSLQVQETQYF; CDR3 DNA: TGTGCCAGCAGCTTACAGGTTCAAGAGACCCAGTACTTC
CDR3 length: 16; clone size: -; J gene: TRBJ1-3; V gene: TRBV19; D gene: -; CDR3 protein: CASTSARGISGNTIYF; CDR3 DNA: TGTGCCAGTACCTCGGCGCGGGGCATCTCTGGAAACACCATATATTTT
CDR3 length: 15; clone size: -; J gene: TRBJ2-3; V gene: TRBV7-7; D gene: -; CDR3 protein: CASSLVTGFTDTQYF; CDR3 DNA: TGTGCTAGCAGCTTAGTGACAGGCTTCACAGATACGCAGTATTTT
CDR3 length: 15; clone size: once; J gene: TRBJ1-4; V gene: TRBV9; D gene: -; CDR3 protein: CASSFGWGRGEKLFF; CDR3 DNA: TGTGCCAGCAGCTTCGGGTGGGGGAGAGGAGAAAAACTGTTTTTT
CDR3 length: 17; clone size: -; J gene: TRBJ2-1; V gene: TRBV25-1; D gene: -; CDR3 protein: CASSPREGTGPYNEQFF; CDR3 DNA: TGTGCCAGCAGTCCTCGTGAAGGGACCGGCCCCTACAATGAGCAGTTCTTC
CDR3 length: 11; clone size: few; J gene: TRBJ1-1; V gene: TRBV20-1; D gene: -; CDR3 protein: CSARRGSEAFF; CDR3 DNA: TGCAGTGCTAGAAGGGGATCCGAAGCTTTCTTT
CDR3 length: 12; clone size: -; J gene: TRBJ2-1; V gene: TRBV10-3; D gene: -; CDR3 protein: CAINGGAHEQFF; CDR3 DNA: TGTGCCATCAATGGCGGGGCCCATGAGCAGTTCTTC